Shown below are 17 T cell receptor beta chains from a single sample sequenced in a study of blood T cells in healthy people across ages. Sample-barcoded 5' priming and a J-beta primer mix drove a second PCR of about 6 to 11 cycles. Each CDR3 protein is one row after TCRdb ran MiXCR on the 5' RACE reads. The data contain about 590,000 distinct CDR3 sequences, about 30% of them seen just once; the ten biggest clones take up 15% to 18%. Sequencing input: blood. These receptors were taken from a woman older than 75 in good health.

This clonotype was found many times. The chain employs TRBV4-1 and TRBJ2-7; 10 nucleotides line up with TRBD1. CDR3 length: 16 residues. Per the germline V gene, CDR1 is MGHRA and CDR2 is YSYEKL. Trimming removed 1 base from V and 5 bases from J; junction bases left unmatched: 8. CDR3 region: CASSQATGGLLHEQYF. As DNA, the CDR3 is TGCGCCAGCAGCCAAGCGACAGGGGGCCTCCTCCACGAGCAGTACTTC.

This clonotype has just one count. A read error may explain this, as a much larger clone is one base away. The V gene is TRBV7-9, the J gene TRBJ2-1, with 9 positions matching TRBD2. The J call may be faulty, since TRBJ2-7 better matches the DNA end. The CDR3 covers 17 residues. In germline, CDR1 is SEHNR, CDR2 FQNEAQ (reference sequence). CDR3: CASSLGASGELYNEQYF. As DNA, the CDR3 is TGTGCCAGCAGCTTAGGGGCTAGCGGGGAGCTCTACAATGAGCAGTACTTC.

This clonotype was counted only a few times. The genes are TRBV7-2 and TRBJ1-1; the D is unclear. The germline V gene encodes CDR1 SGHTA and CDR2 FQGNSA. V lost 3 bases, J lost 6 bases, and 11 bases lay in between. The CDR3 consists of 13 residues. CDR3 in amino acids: CASSLRSVPEAFF. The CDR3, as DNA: TGTGCCAGCAGCTTGCGCTCCGTGCCTGAAGCTTTCTTT.

This CDR3 is CSVQGDYGYTF. The CDR3 DNA is TGCAGCGTTCAGGGGGACTATGGCTACACCTTC. This chain links TRBV29-1 with TRBJ1-2, with TRBD1 matching 7 bases. Germline CDR1 is SQVTM and CDR2 is ANQGSEA. This CDR3 contains 11 residues. Unmatched junction bases numbered 0, after V lost 5 bases and J lost 3 bases.

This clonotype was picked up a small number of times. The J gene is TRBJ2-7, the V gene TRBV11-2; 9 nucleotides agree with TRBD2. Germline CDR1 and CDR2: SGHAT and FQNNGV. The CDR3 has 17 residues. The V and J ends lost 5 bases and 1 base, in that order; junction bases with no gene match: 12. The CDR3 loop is CASSPTPPGLASYEQYF. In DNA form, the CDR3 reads TGTGCCAGCAGCCCGACGCCCCCGGGACTAGCTTCCTACGAGCAGTACTTC.

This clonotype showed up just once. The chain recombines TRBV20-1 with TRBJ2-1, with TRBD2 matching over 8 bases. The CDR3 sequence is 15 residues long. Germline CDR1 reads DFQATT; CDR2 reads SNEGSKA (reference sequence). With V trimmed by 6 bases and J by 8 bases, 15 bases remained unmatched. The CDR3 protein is CSAERPAGVSDEQFF. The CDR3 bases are TGCAGTGCCGAACGGCCAGCGGGAGTAAGTGATGAGCAGTTCTTC.

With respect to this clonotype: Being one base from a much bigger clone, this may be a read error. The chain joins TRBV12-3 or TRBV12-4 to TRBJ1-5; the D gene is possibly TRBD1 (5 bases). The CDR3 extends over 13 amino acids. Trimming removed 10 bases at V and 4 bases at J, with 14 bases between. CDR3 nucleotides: TGTGCCACCAGGGACTGGGAAAATCAGCCCCAGCATTTT. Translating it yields CATRDWENQPQHF.

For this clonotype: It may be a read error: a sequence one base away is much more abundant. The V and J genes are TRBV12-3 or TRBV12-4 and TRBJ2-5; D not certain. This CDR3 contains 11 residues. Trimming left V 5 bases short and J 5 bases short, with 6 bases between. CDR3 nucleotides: TGTGCCAGCAGTCAATGGGAGACCCAGTACTTC. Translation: CASSQWETQYF.

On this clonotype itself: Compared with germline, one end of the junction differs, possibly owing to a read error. In nucleotides, the CDR3 is TGCAGCGTTGAAGCTGGGCAAGAGCCCCAGTACTTC. Translated, it gives CSVEAGQEPQYF. V usage is TRBV29-1 and J usage is TRBJ2-5; D unresolved. There are 12 residues in the CDR3. Germline V lookup: CDR1 SQVTM, CDR2 ANQGSEA. Looking up the rest from reference TRBV29-1 and TRBJ2-5 gives the full variable domain: SAVISQKPSRDICQRGTSLTIQCQVDSQVTMMFWYRQQPGQSLTLIATANQGSEATYESGFVIDKFPISRPNLTFSTLTVSNMSPEDSSIYLCSVEAGQEPQYFGPGTRLLVL.

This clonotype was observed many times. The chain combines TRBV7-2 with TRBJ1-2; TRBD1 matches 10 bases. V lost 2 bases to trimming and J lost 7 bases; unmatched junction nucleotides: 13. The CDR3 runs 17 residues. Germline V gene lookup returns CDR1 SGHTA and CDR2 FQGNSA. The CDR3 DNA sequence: TGTGCCAGCAGCTTAACGCCCGACAGGGGGCGTTTCGGTGGCTACACCTTC. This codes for CASSLTPDRGRFGGYTF.

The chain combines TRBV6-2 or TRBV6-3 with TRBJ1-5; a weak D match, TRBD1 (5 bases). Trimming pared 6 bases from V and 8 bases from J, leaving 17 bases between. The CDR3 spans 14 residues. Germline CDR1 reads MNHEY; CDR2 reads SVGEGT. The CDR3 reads CASSFDSSEKPQHF. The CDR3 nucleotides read TGTGCCAGCAGCTTTGACAGCAGCGAGAAGCCCCAGCATTTT.

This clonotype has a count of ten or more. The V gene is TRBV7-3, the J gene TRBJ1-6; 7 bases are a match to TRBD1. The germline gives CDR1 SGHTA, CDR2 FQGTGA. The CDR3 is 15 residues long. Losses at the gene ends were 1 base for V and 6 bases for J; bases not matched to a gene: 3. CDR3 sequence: CASSLRQGRNSPLHF. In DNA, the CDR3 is TGTGCCAGCAGCTTAAGACAGGGTCGTAATTCACCCCTCCACTTT.

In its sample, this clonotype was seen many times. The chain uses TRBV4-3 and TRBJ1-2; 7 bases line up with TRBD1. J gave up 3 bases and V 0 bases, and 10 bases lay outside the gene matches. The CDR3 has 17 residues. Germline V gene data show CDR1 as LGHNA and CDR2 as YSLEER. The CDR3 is CASSQDIGRQGDYGYTF. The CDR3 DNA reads TGCGCCAGCAGCCAAGATATAGGGAGACAGGGAGACTATGGCTACACCTTC.

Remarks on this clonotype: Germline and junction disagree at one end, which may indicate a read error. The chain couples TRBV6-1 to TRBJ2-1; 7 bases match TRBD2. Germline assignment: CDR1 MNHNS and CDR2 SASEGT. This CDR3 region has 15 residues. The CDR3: CASTQTGTTYNERFF. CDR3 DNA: TGTGCCAGCACCCAGACCGGGACTACATACAATGAGCGGTTCTTC.

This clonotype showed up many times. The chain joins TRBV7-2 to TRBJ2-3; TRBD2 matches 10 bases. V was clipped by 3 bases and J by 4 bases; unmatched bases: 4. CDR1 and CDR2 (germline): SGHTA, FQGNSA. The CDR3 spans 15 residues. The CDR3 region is CASSLLAGASDTQYF. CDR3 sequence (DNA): TGTGCCAGCAGCTTGCTAGCGGGGGCCTCAGATACGCAGTATTTT. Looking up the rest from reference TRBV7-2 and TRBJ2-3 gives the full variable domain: GAGVSQSPSNKVTEKGKDVELRCDPISGHTALYWYRQSLGQGLEFLIYFQGNSAPDKSGLPSDRFSAERTGGSVSTLTIQRTQQEDSAVYLCASSLLAGASDTQYFGPGTRLTVL.

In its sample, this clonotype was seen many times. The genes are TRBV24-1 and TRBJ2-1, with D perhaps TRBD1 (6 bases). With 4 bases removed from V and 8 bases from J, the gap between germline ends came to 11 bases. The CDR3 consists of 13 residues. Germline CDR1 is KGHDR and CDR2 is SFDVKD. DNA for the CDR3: TGTGCCACCAGTGACTCGGACAGCGATGAGCAGTTCTTC. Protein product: CATSDSDSDEQFF.

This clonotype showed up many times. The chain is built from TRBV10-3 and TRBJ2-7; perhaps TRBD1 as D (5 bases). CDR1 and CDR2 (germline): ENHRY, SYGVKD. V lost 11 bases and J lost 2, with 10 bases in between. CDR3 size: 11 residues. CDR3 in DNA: TGTGCCTCAGGACAACCCTACGAGCAGTACTTC. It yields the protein CASGQPYEQYF.